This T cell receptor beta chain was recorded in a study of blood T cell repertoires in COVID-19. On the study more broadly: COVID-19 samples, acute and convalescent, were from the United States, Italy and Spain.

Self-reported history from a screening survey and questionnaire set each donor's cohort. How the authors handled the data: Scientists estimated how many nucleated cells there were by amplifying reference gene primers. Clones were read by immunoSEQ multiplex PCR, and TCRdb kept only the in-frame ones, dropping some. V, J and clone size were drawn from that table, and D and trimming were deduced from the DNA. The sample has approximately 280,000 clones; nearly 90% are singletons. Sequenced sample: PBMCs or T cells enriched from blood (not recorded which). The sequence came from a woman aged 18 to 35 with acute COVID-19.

This chain's CDR3 is CASSLSLDYGYTF. As DNA, the CDR3 is TGTGCCAGCAGCTTGAGTTTAGACTATGGCTACACCTTC. The chain employs TRBV5-6 and TRBJ1-2; D not resolved. V lost 1 base to trimming and J lost 3 bases, with 7 bases between them. This CDR3 spans 13 amino acids. The germline CDR1 and CDR2 sequences are SGHDT and YYEEEE.